This passage covers 19 T cell receptor beta chains from one sample sequenced in a study of blood T cell repertoires in COVID-19. Some clones are missing from TCRdb's copy, which holds only in-frame ones; the method was immunoSEQ multiplex PCR. Of around 250,000 clones listed, 80% to 85% are singletons. Input material: peripheral blood. The source is a woman between 18 and 30 years old with acute or convalescent COVID-19.

As regards this clone: The same CDR3 can be traced to other DNA sequences in this sample. The chain links TRBV3-1 (or the pseudogene TRBV3-2) to TRBJ2-3; 9 bases line up with TRBD2. The CDR3 length is 15 residues. Unmatched junction bases numbered 2, after V lost 4 bases and J lost 0 bases. CDR1 and CDR2 from the germline V gene are LGHDT and YNNKEL (reference sequence). CDR3 DNA sequence: TGTGCCAGCAGCCCGACTAGCGGCAGCACAGATACGCAGTATTTT. It encodes CASSPTSGSTDTQYF.

As to this clone: Within the sample, other DNA sequences also encode this same CDR3. The chain recombines TRBV6-5 with TRBJ2-1; no definite D call. V was clipped by 9 bases and J by 0 bases, with 9 bases between them. Germline CDR1 is MNHEY and CDR2 is SVGAGI. This CDR3 has 13 amino acids. The CDR3 spells CASRRSSYNEQFF. Written as DNA, the CDR3 is TGTGCCAGTAGGCGGAGCTCCTACAATGAGCAGTTCTTC.

CDR3 loop: CASSYTGQVGDGYTF. CDR3 DNA sequence: TGTGCCAGCAGTTACACCGGACAGGTGGGCGACGGCTACACCTTC. The chain is built from TRBV6-5 and TRBJ1-2; 7 bases align to TRBD1. J was trimmed by 8 bases and V by 2 bases; bases with no gene match: 11. The germline V gene has CDR1 MNHEY and CDR2 SVGAGI. The CDR3 has 15 amino acids.

The rearrangement links TRBV18 to TRBJ2-5; D possibly corresponds to TRBD1 (5 bases). This CDR3 comprises 14 residues. Germline V gives CDR1 KGHSH, CDR2 LQKENI. V lost 0 bases, J lost 7 bases, and 12 bases lay in between. The DNA of the CDR3 is TGTGCCAGCTCACCACCGGAAGGGGTGGGGACCCAGTACTTC. Translation: CASSPPEGVGTQYF. The full variable domain, its missing parts supplied by reference TRBV18 and TRBJ2-5, is NAGVMQNPRHLVRRRGQEARLRCSPMKGHSHVYWYRQLPEEGLKFMVYLQKENIIDESGMPKERFSAEFPKEGPSILRIQQVVRGDSAAYFCASSPPEGVGTQYFGPGTRLLVL.

This clone has just one count. The chain carries TRBV7-2 and TRBJ2-5; no firm D call. In germline, CDR1 is SGHTA, CDR2 FQGNSA. Trimming took 4 bases from V and 1 from J, leaving 10 bases between them. The CDR3 sequence is 14 residues long. The CDR3 sequence: CASSSSGPQETQYF. The CDR3 coding sequence is TGTGCCAGCAGCTCCTCGGGTCCCCAAGAGACCCAGTACTTC.

The V call is TRBV15, the J call TRBJ1-1; D gene uncertain. The CDR3 runs 13 residues. The germline CDR1 and CDR2 sequences are LNHNV and YYDKDF (reference sequence). V lost 1 base and J lost 5, with 8 bases in between. CDR3 nucleotides: TGTGCCACCAGCAGAGTTTTACAGACTGAAGCTTTCTTT. Protein product: CATSRVLQTEAFF.

This clone has just one count. The chain uses TRBV28 and TRBJ1-2; 9 positions agree with TRBD1. Germline V gives CDR1 MDHEN, CDR2 SYDVKM. The CDR3 is 14 amino acids. Losses at the gene ends were 3 bases for V and 8 bases for J; bases not matched to a gene: 7. CDR3 sequence reads: CASSLSDRGQGYTF. CDR3 coding DNA: TGTGCCAGCAGTTTGTCGGACAGGGGACAAGGCTACACCTTC.

This chain uses TRBV13 with TRBJ1-3; D is possibly TRBD1 (5 bases). The CDR3 has 15 residues. Trimming took off 4 bases at V and 4 bases at J, with 14 bases between the two ends. Germline-derived CDR1 and CDR2 are PRHDT and FYEKMQ (reference sequence). CDR3 DNA: TGTGCCAGCAGCTATGCGGAGGGGCGCGGAAACACCATATATTTT. It is translated as CASSYAEGRGNTIYF.

The rearrangement uses TRBV12-3 or TRBV12-4 and TRBJ2-1; 9 bases match TRBD2. The CDR3 sequence is 13 residues long. Trimming cost V 5 bases and J 15 bases; bases outside gene matches: 11. CDR3 in DNA: TGTGCCAGCAGTCCCCTGGCGGGAGGGCTCCCGTTCTTC. It codes for CASSPLAGGLPFF.

V gene TRBV7-2 combines with J gene TRBJ2-3, with 7 bases that match TRBD2. The CDR3 is made up of 17 amino acids. V was clipped by 1 base and J by 4 bases; unmatched bases: 11. The germline V gene encodes CDR1 SGHTA and CDR2 FQGNSA. CDR3 DNA: TGTGCCAGCAGCTTAGATCCCTGGGGAGGGGCCTCAGATACGCAGTATTTT. Protein product: CASSLDPWGGASDTQYF.

CDR3 nucleotide sequence: TGTGCCAGCAGTCCCCTTACCCTCCTGGACAGGGACTATGCTGAAAAACTGTTTTTT. Its translation: CASSPLTLLDRDYAEKLFF. The chain recombines TRBV27 with TRBJ1-4; 8 bases fit TRBD1. Germline CDR1 is MNHEY and CDR2 is SMNVEV (reference sequence). The CDR3 has 19 residues. The J segment lost 7 bases and the V segment lost 5 bases, leaving 21 bases of the junction unmatched. Together with reference TRBV27 and TRBJ1-4, the CDR3 gives the full variable domain: EAQVTQNPRYLITVTGKKLTVTCSQNMNHEYMSWYRQDPGLGLRQIYYSMNVEVTDKGDVPEGYKVSRKEKRNFPLILESPSPNQTSLYFCASSPLTLLDRDYAEKLFFGSGTQLSVL.

The chain has TRBV5-1 and TRBJ2-3; maybe TRBD1 (5 bases). V lost 0 bases and J 5 bases, leaving 13 bases between the germline ends. The CDR3 sequence is 15 residues long. The V gene's germline CDR1 is SGHRS and CDR2 YFSETQ. This chain's CDR3 is CASSLAIRVEDTQYF. The CDR3 DNA follows: TGCGCCAGCAGCTTGGCCATCAGGGTGGAAGATACGCAGTATTTT. The variable domain in full, completed from reference TRBV5-1 and TRBJ2-3, reads KAGVTQTPRYLIKTRGQQVTLSCSPISGHRSVSWYQQTPGQGLQFLFEYFSETQRNKGNFPGRFSGRQFSNSRSEMNVSTLELGDSALYLCASSLAIRVEDTQYFGPGTRLTVL.

This chain uses TRBV7-6 with TRBJ2-5, with D hard to call. Germline V gene lookup returns CDR1 SGHVS and CDR2 FNYEAQ. The V end lost 6 bases, the J end lost 5 bases, and 13 bases lay between the germline ends. The CDR3 extends over 13 amino acids. CDR3 residues: CASRLEIGETQYF. CDR3 nucleotide sequence: TGTGCCAGCAGGTTGGAGATTGGGGAGACCCAGTACTTC.

V is TRBV7-8 and J is TRBJ1-5, with unresolved D. From germline, CDR1 is SGHVS and CDR2 FQNEAQ. V was pared by 5 bases and J by 8 bases, with 16 bases between. This CDR3 has 14 residues. CDR3 in DNA: TGTGCCAGCAGCGATGGTACGGGGTTAAAGCCCCAGCATTTT. As protein: CASSDGTGLKPQHF.

The chain has TRBV4-2 and TRBJ2-3; 7 bases agree with TRBD2. In germline, CDR1 is LGHNA, CDR2 YNFKEQ. V was pared by 2 bases and J by 1 base, with 3 bases of the junction left unmatched. CDR3 length: 15 residues. CDR3 DNA: TGTGCCAGCAGCCAAACCACTAGCGGCACAGATACGCAGTATTTT. It encodes CASSQTTSGTDTQYF.

Only a few counts were recorded for this clone. The chain uses TRBV27 and TRBJ1-2, with 7 bases that match TRBD1. The germline V gene encodes CDR1 MNHEY and CDR2 SMNVEV (reference sequence). This CDR3 spans 14 amino acids. V was clipped by 2 bases and J by 0 bases; unmatched bases: 0. For the CDR3, the DNA is TGTGCCAGCAGTTTAACAGGGGCTAACTATGGCTACACCTTC. It is translated as CASSLTGANYGYTF.

A few counts support this clone. J is TRBJ2-1 and V is TRBV19; 9 bases line up with TRBD2. V shed 3 bases and J 9 bases; nucleotides not matched to a gene: 6. The CDR3 totals 14 residues. Per germline, CDR1 LNHDA and CDR2 SQIVND (reference sequence). The CDR3 loop reads CASSIVSSGTEQFF. In DNA form, the CDR3 reads TGTGCCAGTAGTATCGTGTCTAGCGGGACTGAGCAGTTCTTC.

The sample holds a few counts of this clone. The J gene is TRBJ2-3, the V gene TRBV5-1; a possible D gene is TRBD2 (5 bases). V was cut by 4 bases and J by 0 bases, with 21 bases left in between. Germline assignment: CDR1 SGHRS and CDR2 YFSETQ. This CDR3 has 18 amino acids. CDR3 nucleotide sequence: TGCGCCAGCAGCAAGCTTGGCGTCTCGGGGAGTAGCACAGATACGCAGTATTTT. Its translation: CASSKLGVSGSSTDTQYF.

The CDR3 nucleotides are TGTGCCAGCTCACCAACCCCGTCCGGGGGTGAAGCTTTCTTT. As protein: CASSPTPSGGEAFF. The rearrangement joins TRBV18 to TRBJ1-1, with D tentatively TRBD1 (5 bases). This CDR3 is 14 amino acids long. Germline values: CDR1 KGHSH, CDR2 LQKENI. The V gene lost 2 bases and the J gene lost 7 bases, with 14 bases spanning the gap.